This is a list of T cell receptor beta chains from one sample in a study of blood T cell repertoires in COVID-19. Sequencing was performed with immunoSEQ multiplex PCR; in TCRdb, only in-frame clones are kept and a portion is missing. The sample lists 210,000 or so clones, about four fifths occurring once. Sequences were obtained from peripheral blood. Receptors were obtained from a man aged 45-60 years with active or convalescent COVID-19. Each CDR3 is given with its conserved first and last residue. A D gene is named only where the DNA matches it firmly. A clone size is listed for some rows: how often the clone was seen (once, few, many), or a class if it is expanded.

clone_size j_call cdr3_length d_call v_call cdr3_nt cdr3_aa
- TRBJ2-7 15 TRBD2 TRBV28 TGTGCCAGCAGTTTGGCCGGGACTAGCAGTATCGAGCAGTACTTC CASSLAGTSSIEQYF
- TRBJ2-6 18 - TRBV28 TGTGCCAGCAGTCCACGTCCCCCGGCAGGCGCCGGGGCCAACGTCCTGACTTTC CASSPRPPAGAGANVLTF
- TRBJ1-2 14 TRBD1 TRBV20-1 TGCAGTGCTAGTAGCCGGGACAGGGTTTATGGCTACACCTTC CSASSRDRVYGYTF
- TRBJ2-3 15 - TRBV19 TGTGCCAGTAGCTTTGCGGGGGCTGGCACAGATACGCAGTATTTT CASSFAGAGTDTQYF
- TRBJ2-1 13 - TRBV29-1 TGCAGCGAAAAGGAAAGGGGAAACAATGAGCAGTTCTTC CSEKERGNNEQFF
- TRBJ1-6 15 TRBD1 TRBV10-3 TGTGCCATCAGTGGGCTCGGACAGGCGTCTTCTTCCCTCCACTTT CAISGLGQASSSLHF
few TRBJ2-1 15 TRBD1 TRBV10-2 TGCGCCAGCAGTGAGTTAGGACAGGGGCGAAGTGAGCAGTTCTTC CASSELGQGRSEQFF
few TRBJ1-1 14 TRBD1 TRBV5-1 TGCGCCAGCAGCTCTTCAGGGGGCAACACTGAAGCTTTCTTT CASSSSGGNTEAFF
- TRBJ2-3 17 TRBD2 TRBV9 TGTGCCAGCAGCCTCCGTCGACTAGCGGGAGACCAAAATACGCAGTATTTT CASSLRRLAGDQNTQYF
- TRBJ1-3 12 - TRBV12-3/TRBV12-4 TGTGCCAGCATGAGCTCTGGAAACACCATATATTTT CASMSSGNTIYF
- TRBJ2-1 13 - TRBV2 TGTGCCAGCAGGACAACGGGTAATTCGGCGGGTTTCTTC CASRTTGNSAGFF
- TRBJ1-2 14 TRBD1 TRBV7-9 TGTGCCAGCAGCGCTTTGACAGGGGAAGGAGGCTACACCTTC CASSALTGEGGYTF
few TRBJ1-6 16 - TRBV5-4 TGTGCCAGCAGCACTTCTGCGGGAGGCACGAATTCACCCCTCCACTTT CASSTSAGGTNSPLHF
- TRBJ1-1 16 TRBD1 TRBV14 TGTGCCAGCAGCCGGGGGACAGTGGCTTTGAACACTGAAGCTTTCTTT CASSRGTVALNTEAFF
- TRBJ1-6 16 - TRBV4-1 TGCGCCAGCAGCCAAGCACAGAGTTTCTATAATTCACCCCTCCACTTT CASSQAQSFYNSPLHF
- TRBJ1-2 15 TRBD1 TRBV7-2 TGTGCCAGCAGCTTTGGACAGGGGCTTAACTATGGCTACACCTTC CASSFGQGLNYGYTF
- TRBJ2-1 19 TRBD2 TRBV7-2 TGTGCCAGCAGCTTAGTGGGTTCTAGGGTAGCGGGGGGGTCTCAGGAGCAGTTCTTC CASSLVGSRVAGGSQEQFF
- TRBJ2-7 15 TRBD2 TRBV3-1/TRBV3-2 TGTGCCAGCAGCCAAGTTTCCAGCGGGAGGACCGAGCAGTACTTC CASSQVSSGRTEQYF
once TRBJ2-7 14 TRBD1 TRBV28 TGTGCCAGCAGTTGGGGACAGCCTTCCTACGAGCAGTACTTC CASSWGQPSYEQYF
- TRBJ2-7 15 TRBD2 TRBV7-2 TGTGCCAGCAGCTTAGGGGGCGGGAGACCGGGCGAGCAGTACTTC CASSLGGGRPGEQYF
- TRBJ1-1 14 - TRBV28 TGTGCCAGCAGTTTAATTGCGGGGAGCACTGAAGCTTTCTTT CASSLIAGSTEAFF
- TRBJ2-3 16 - TRBV4-3 TGCGCCAGCAGCCACCGAGGAGGTCATGCGAGCGATACGCAGTATTTT CASSHRGGHASDTQYF
- TRBJ2-1 14 - TRBV18 TGTGCCAGCTCACCAATAGGAGACTCCAATGAGCAGTTCTTC CASSPIGDSNEQFF
few TRBJ2-2 15 - TRBV28 TGTGCCAGCACGCGACTACGACCGAACACCGGGGAGCTGTTTTTT CASTRLRPNTGELFF
few TRBJ2-5 14 TRBD2 TRBV27 TGTGCCAGCAGTTTCCTAGCGGGATCTGAGACCCAGTACTTC CASSFLAGSETQYF
- TRBJ2-7 15 TRBD1 TRBV18 TGTGCCAGCTCTCCTACGGGGACAGGGGTTTACGAGCAGTACTTC CASSPTGTGVYEQYF
- TRBJ2-3 17 TRBD2 TRBV13 TGTGCCGGGACTAAGGTCGAAGCGGGAGTCGATAGAGATACGCAGTATTTT CAGTKVEAGVDRDTQYF
- TRBJ2-1 16 TRBD2 TRBV10-2 TGCGCCAGCAGTGAGTTGGGACTAGCTTTTTACAATGAGCAGTTCTTC CASSELGLAFYNEQFF
- TRBJ1-2 15 TRBD1 TRBV30 TGTGCCTGGAGGCCTAGGGACAGGGTCTACTATGGCTACACCTTC CAWRPRDRVYYGYTF
- TRBJ2-5 16 TRBD1 TRBV12-5 TGTGCTAGTGGTTTGGGGACAGGGGCCTCTGAAGAGACCCAGTACTTC CASGLGTGASEETQYF
- TRBJ1-1 12 - TRBV2 TGTGCCAGCAACCGCCCACAGGGTGAAGCTTTCTTT CASNRPQGEAFF
- TRBJ2-3 15 - TRBV5-1 TGCGCCAGCATCGGGGGGCAACATGACACAGATACGCAGTATTTT CASIGGQHDTDTQYF
- TRBJ1-3 14 - TRBV5-1 TGCGCCAGCAGCTTTACAGGGTTAGCCAACACCATATATTTT CASSFTGLANTIYF
- TRBJ1-5 17 TRBD1 TRBV11-3 TGTGCCAGCAGCTTAGGGGGGGCCGGGACAGGCAATCAGCCCCAGCATTTT CASSLGGAGTGNQPQHF
- TRBJ2-1 16 - TRBV11-3 TGTGCCAGCAGCTCGCGGCGGGGTGAGTCCTACAATGAGCAGTTCTTC CASSSRRGESYNEQFF
- TRBJ2-7 13 - TRBV11-3 TGTGCCAGCAGCTCTCCGAGGAGGGACGAGCAGTACTTC CASSSPRRDEQYF
- TRBJ1-2 15 TRBD1 TRBV19 TGTGCCAGTAGTACGGCGACAGGGGGCGGTGATGGCTACACCTTC CASSTATGGGDGYTF
- TRBJ1-5 13 TRBD1 TRBV6-5 TGTGCCAGCAACACAGGGGTAGCTCAGCCCCAGCATTTT CASNTGVAQPQHF
- TRBJ1-1 14 - TRBV6-6 TGTGCCATCAGAGATTCACAGGGTTCAAGTGAAGCTTTCTTT CAIRDSQGSSEAFF
- TRBJ1-4 13 TRBD1 TRBV30 TGTGCCTGGAGTCTAGGGACAGAAGAAAAACTGTTTTTT CAWSLGTEEKLFF
- TRBJ1-6 15 - TRBV28 TGTGCCAGCAGCAGGACACTCCGAAGGAATTCACCCCTCCACTTT CASSRTLRRNSPLHF
- TRBJ2-5 13 TRBD1 TRBV5-6 TGTGCCAGCAGCTTGGGACAGGGGGAGACCCAGTACTTC CASSLGQGETQYF
- TRBJ1-2 13 TRBD1 TRBV2 TGTGCCAGCAGTGCTACAGGGGACTATGGCTACACCTTC CASSATGDYGYTF
- TRBJ2-3 15 TRBD2 TRBV7-9 TGTGCCAGCAGCTTAGCGCGGGGGGGCCCCGATACGCAGTATTTT CASSLARGGPDTQYF
- TRBJ2-7 12 - TRBV25-1 TGTGCCAGCACCAAGGGGGTTGGGGAGCAGTACTTC CASTKGVGEQYF